This TCR beta chain was sequenced in a study of cytomegalovirus exposure and HLA in healthy donors. About the study: From HLA-typed donors, an early data release held about 92 million unique TCRs.

General study findings and limits: CMV serostatus was the sole immune exposure information available. Rarity marked most TCR sequences, yet some public TCRs occurred in many donors.

A remark on this clone: Antigen: not known.

Deletions cut 3 bases from V and 7 bases from J, with 16 bases between. The germline V gene encodes CDR1 KGHSH and CDR2 LQKENI. The CDR3 totals 15 residues. The PCR ran on 60 Vbeta and 13 Jbeta primers. Profiled with immunoSEQ multiplex PCR; TCRdb holds only in-frame clones, not every one. The sample lists fewer than 75,000 clones, 75% occurring once. Each donor was nominally healthy when sampled (though unrecorded immune exposures were likely). The chain is built from TRBV18 and TRBJ2-1; maybe TRBD1 (5 bases). This clonotype was sampled from a man aged 65 to 79 in good health and CMV-seronegative. The sample comprised PBMCs. In nucleotides, the CDR3 is TGTGCCAGCTCACCGTCCACGGTAGCAGGGAATGAGCAGTTCTTC. Protein sequence: CASSPSTVAGNEQFF.